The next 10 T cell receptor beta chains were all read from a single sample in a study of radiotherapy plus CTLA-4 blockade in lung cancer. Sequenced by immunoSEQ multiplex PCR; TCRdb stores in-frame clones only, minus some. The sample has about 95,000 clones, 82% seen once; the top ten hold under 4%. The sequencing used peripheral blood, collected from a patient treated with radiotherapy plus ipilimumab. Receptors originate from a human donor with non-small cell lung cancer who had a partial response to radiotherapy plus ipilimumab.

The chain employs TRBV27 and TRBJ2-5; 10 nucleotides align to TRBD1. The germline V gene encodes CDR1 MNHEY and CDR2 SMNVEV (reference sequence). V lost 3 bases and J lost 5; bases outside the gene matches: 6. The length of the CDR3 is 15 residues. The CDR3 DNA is TGTGCCAGCAGTTTGACAGGGGGCGGGGGGGAGACCCAGTACTTC. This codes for CASSLTGGGGETQYF.

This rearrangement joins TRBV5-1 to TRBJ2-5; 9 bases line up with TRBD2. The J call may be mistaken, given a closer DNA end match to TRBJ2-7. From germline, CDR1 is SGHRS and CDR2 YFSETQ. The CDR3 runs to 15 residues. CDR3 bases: TGCGCCAGCAGCCCTCTAGCGGGGAACGCATACGAGCAGTACTTC. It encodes CASSPLAGNAYEQYF.

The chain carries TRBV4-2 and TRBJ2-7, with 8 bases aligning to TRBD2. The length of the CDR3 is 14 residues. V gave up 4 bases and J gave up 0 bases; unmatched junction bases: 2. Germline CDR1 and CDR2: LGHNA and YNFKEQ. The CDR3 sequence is CASSLAGTSYEQYF. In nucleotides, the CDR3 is TGTGCCAGCAGCCTAGCGGGGACCTCCTACGAGCAGTACTTC.

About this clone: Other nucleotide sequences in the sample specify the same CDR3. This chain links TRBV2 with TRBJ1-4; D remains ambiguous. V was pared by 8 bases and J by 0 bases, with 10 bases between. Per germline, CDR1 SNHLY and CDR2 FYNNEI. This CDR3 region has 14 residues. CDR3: CASSDGTTNEKLFF. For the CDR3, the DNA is TGTGCCAGCTCGGACGGGACAACTAATGAAAAACTGTTTTTT.

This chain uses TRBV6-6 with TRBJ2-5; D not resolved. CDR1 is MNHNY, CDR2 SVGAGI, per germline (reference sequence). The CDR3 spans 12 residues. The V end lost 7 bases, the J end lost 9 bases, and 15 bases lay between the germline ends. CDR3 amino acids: CASTHAGEAQYF. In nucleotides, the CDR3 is TGTGCCAGCACCCACGCCGGTGAGGCCCAGTACTTC.

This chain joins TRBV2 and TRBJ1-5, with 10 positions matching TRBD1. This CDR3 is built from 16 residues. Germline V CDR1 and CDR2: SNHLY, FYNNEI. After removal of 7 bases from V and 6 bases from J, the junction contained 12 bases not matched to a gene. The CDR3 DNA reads TGTGCCAGCAAGCAAGGGACAGGGGTAGTAGGTCAGCCCCAGCATTTT. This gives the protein CASKQGTGVVGQPQHF.

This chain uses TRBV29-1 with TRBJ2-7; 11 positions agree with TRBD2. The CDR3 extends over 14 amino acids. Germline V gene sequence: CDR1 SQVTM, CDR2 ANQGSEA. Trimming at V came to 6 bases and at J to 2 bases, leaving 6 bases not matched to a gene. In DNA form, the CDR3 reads TGCAGCGTAGCCGGGACTAGCGGAACCTACGAGCAGTACTTC. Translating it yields CSVAGTSGTYEQYF.

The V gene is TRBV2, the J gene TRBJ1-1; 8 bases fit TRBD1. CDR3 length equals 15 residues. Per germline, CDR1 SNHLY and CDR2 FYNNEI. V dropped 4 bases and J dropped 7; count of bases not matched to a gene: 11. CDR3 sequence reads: CASSAGGAGGGEAFF. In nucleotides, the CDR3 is TGTGCCAGCAGTGCAGGGGGCGCAGGAGGAGGTGAAGCTTTCTTT.

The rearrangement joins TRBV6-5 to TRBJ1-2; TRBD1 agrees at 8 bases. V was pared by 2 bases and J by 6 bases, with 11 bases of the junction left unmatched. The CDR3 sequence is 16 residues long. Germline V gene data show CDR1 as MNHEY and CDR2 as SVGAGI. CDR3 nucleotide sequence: TGTGCCAGCAGTTACACTCACCTCCAGGGGGCAAATGGCTACACCTTC. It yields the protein CASSYTHLQGANGYTF.

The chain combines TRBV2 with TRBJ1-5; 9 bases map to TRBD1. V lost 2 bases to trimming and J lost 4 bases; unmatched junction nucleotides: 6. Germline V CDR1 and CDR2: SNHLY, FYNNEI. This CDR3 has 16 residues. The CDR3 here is CASSEWGTGLNQPQHF. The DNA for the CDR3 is TGTGCCAGCAGTGAATGGGGGACAGGGCTAAATCAGCCCCAGCATTTT.